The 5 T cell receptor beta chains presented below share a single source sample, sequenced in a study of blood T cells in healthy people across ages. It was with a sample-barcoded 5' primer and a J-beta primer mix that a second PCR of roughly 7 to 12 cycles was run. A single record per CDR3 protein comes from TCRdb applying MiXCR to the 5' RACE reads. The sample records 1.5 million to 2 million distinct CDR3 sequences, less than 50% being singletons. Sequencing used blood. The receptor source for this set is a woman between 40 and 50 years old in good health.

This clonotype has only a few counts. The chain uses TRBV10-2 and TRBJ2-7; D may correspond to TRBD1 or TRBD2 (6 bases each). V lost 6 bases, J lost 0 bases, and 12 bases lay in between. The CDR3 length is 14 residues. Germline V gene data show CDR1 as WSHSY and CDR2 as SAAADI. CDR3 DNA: TGCGCCAGCAGGCTAGGGGGGACCTCCTACGAGCAGTACTTC. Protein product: CASRLGGTSYEQYF.

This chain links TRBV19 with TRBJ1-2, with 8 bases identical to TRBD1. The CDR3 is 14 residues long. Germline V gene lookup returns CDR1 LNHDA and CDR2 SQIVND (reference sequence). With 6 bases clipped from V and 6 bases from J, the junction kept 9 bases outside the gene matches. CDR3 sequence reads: CASSHRGSTDGYTF. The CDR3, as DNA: TGTGCCAGTAGCCACAGGGGGTCAACTGATGGCTACACCTTC.

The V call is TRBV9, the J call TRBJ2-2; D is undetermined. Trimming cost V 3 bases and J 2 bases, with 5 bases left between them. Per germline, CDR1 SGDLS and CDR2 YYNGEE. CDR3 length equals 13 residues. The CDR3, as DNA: TGTGCCAGCAGCGCGTTTAACACCGGGGAGCTGTTTTTT. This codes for CASSAFNTGELFF.

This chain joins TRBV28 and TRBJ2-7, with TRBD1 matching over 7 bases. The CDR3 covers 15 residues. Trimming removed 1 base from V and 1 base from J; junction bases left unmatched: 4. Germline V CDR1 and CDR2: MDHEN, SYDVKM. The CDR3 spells CASSLFPRGSYEQYF. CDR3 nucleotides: TGTGCCAGCAGTTTATTCCCCAGGGGGTCCTACGAGCAGTACTTC.

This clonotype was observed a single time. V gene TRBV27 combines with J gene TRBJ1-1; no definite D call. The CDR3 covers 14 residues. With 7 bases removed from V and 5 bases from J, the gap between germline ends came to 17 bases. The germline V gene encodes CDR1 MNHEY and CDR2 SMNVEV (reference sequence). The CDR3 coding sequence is TGTGCCAGCAACTCATTGGGAGGTGGGACTGAAGCTTTCTTT. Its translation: CASNSLGGGTEAFF.